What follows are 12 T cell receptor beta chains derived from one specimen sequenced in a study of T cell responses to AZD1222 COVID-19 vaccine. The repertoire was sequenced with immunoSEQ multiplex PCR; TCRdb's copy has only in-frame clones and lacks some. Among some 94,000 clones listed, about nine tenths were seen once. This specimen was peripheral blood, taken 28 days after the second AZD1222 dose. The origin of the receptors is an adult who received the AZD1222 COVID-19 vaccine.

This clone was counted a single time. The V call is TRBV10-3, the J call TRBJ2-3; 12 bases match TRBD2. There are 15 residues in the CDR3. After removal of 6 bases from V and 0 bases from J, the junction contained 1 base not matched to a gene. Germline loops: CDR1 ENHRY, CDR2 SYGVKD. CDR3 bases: TGTGCCATCAGCCTAGCGGGGGGGAGCACAGATACGCAGTATTTT. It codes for CAISLAGGSTDTQYF.

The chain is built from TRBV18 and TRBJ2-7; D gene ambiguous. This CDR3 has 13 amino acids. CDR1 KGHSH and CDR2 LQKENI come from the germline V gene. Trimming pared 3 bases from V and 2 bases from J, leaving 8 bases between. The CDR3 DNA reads TGTGCCAGCTCACCGGCTTTGACCTACGAGCAGTACGTC. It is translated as CASSPALTYEQYV.

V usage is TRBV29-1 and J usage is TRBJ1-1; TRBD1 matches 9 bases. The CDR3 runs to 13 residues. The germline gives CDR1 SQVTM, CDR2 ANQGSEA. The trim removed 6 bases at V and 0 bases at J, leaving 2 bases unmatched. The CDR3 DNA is TGCAGCGTAGGGACAGGGTTGAACACTGAAGCTTTCTTT. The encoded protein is CSVGTGLNTEAFF.

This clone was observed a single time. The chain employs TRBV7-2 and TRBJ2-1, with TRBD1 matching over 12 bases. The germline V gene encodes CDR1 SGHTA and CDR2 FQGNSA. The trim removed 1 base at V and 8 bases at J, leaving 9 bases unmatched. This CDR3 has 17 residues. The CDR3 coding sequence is TGTGCCAGCAGCTTAGGACCGGGACAGGGGGCATTGGATGAGCAGTTCTTC. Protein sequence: CASSLGPGQGALDEQFF.

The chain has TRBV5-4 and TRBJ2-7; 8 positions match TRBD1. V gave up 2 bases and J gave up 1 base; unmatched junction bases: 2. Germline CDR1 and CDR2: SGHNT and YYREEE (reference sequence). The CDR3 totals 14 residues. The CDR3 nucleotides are TGTGCCAGCAGCTTCGGGACAGGATCCTACGAGCAGTACTTC. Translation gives CASSFGTGSYEQYF.

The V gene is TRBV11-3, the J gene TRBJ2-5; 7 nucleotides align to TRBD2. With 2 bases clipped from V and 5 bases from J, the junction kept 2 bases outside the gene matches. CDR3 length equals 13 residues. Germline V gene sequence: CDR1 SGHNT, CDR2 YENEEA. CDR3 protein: CASSLTSVETQYF. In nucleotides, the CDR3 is TGTGCCAGCAGCTTAACTAGCGTCGAGACCCAGTACTTC.

The CDR3 nucleotides read TGTGCCAGCAGCCAAGAGCAGGGTGATTCACCCCTCCACTTT. Its protein is CASSQEQGDSPLHF. The V and J genes are TRBV3-1 (or the pseudogene TRBV3-2) and TRBJ1-6; D is perhaps TRBD1 (5 bases). The CDR3 spans 14 residues. Trimming cost V 0 bases and J 8 bases, with 8 bases left between them. Looked up from germline, CDR1 is LGHDT and CDR2 is YNNKEL (reference sequence).

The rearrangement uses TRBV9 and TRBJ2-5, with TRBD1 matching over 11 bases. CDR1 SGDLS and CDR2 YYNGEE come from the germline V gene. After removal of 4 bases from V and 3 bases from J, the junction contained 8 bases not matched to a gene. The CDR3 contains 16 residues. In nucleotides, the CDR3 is TGTGCCAGCAGCTCAGAGGGACAGGGGGTCGAAGAGACCCAGTACTTC. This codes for CASSSEGQGVEETQYF.

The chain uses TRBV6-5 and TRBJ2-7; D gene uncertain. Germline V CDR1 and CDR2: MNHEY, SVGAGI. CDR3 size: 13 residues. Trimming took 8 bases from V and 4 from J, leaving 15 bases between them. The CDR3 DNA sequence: TGTGCCAGCGCCCCAAGAGGTGGATACGAGCAGTACGTC. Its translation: CASAPRGGYEQYV.

CDR3 DNA sequence: TGTGCCAGCAGCCGGCAGGGGTTTACCGAGCAGTACTTC. Protein product: CASSRQGFTEQYF. The rearrangement links TRBV27 to TRBJ2-7; the D gene is possibly TRBD1 (6 bases). This CDR3 contains 13 residues. V was trimmed by 6 bases and J by 6 bases, leaving 15 bases between them. Germline V lookup: CDR1 MNHEY, CDR2 SMNVEV (reference sequence).

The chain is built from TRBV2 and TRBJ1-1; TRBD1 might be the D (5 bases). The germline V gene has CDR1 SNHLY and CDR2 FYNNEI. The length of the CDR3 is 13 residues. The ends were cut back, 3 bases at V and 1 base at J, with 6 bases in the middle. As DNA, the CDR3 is TGTGCCAGCAGTGACGACAGGAACACTGAAGCTTTCTTT. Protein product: CASSDDRNTEAFF.

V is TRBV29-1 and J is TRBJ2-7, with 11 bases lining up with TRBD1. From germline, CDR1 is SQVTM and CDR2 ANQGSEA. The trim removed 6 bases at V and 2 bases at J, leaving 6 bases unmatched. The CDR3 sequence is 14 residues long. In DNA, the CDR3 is TGCAGCGTCTCCGGGACAGGGGGGACCTACGAGCAGTACTTC. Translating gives CSVSGTGGTYEQYF.